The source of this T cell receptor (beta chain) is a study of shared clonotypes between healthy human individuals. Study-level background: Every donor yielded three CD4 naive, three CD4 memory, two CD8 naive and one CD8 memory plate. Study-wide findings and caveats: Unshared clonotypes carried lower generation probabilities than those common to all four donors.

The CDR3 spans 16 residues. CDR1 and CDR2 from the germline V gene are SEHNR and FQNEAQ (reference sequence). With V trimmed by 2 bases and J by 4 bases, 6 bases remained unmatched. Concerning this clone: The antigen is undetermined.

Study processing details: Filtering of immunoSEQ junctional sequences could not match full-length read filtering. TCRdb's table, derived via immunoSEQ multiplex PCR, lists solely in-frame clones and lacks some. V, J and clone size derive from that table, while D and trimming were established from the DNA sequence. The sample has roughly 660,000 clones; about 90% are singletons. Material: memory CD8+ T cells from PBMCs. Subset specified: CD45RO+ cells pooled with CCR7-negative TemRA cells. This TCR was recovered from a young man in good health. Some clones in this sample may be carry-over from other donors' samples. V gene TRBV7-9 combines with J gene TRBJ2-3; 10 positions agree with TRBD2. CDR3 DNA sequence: TGTGCCAGCAGCTTACTAGCGGGAGTCCTAGCAGATACGCAGTATTTT. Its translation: CASSLLAGVLADTQYF.